These 11 T cell receptor beta chains originate from one sample sequenced in a study of OX40 agonist ivuxolimab in advanced cancers. Assay: immunoSEQ multiplex PCR; the TCRdb copy retains only in-frame clones and omits some. This sample has under 100,000 clones, with under 85% found just once. The sample in question was CD4+ or CD8+ T cells sorted from blood, obtained in a trial of the OX40 agonist ivuxolimab. These receptors were collected from an adult with an advanced solid tumor such as melanoma, head and neck, liver or kidney cancer.

The CDR3 region has the DNA TGTGCCAGCAGTTACTCGATACGGGGGAATCAGCCCCAGCATTTT. Its protein is CASSYSIRGNQPQHF. The chain is built from TRBV6-5 and TRBJ1-5; possible D gene TRBD1, 5 bases. The germline gives CDR1 MNHEY, CDR2 SVGAGI. V dropped 0 bases and J dropped 4 bases, with 10 bases sitting between them. This CDR3 region has 15 residues.

The J gene is TRBJ1-1, the V gene TRBV9; D is undetermined. The CDR3 loop spans 15 amino acids. V dropped 4 bases and J dropped 2 bases, with 15 bases sitting between them. The germline V gene encodes CDR1 SGDLS and CDR2 YYNGEE. In DNA form, the CDR3 reads TGTGCCAGCAGCCCCCAAGGTTCGGGAAACACTGAAGCTTTCTTT. This codes for CASSPQGSGNTEAFF.

V and J are TRBV9 and TRBJ2-3, with TRBD2 as a possible D gene (5 bases). V gave up 4 bases and J gave up 7 bases, with 16 bases separating them. Germline values: CDR1 SGDLS, CDR2 YYNGEE. This CDR3 is built from 14 residues. For the CDR3, the DNA is TGTGCCAGCAGCTCAGACTTAGCCGGGAATACGCAGTATTTT. It is translated as CASSSDLAGNTQYF. Combining the CDR3 with reference TRBV9 and TRBJ2-3 gives the whole variable domain DSGVTQTPKHLITATGQRVTLRCSPRSGDLSVYWYQQSLDQGLQFLIQYYNGEERAKGNILERFSAQQFPDLHSELNLSSLELGDSALYFCASSSDLAGNTQYFGPGTRLTVL.

V is TRBV28 and J is TRBJ1-4; no reliable D call. The CDR3 is 15 amino acids. Trimming removed 8 bases from V and 3 bases from J, with 16 bases in between. The germline gives CDR1 MDHEN, CDR2 SYDVKM. CDR3 sequence: CASRARFSANEKLFF. DNA for the CDR3: TGTGCCAGCCGAGCCCGGTTCTCGGCTAATGAAAAACTGTTTTTT.

The V gene is TRBV25-1, the J gene TRBJ2-7; 7 bases map to TRBD2. The V gene's germline CDR1 is MGHDK and CDR2 SYGVNS. J gave up 4 bases and V 6 bases, and 9 bases lay outside the gene matches. The CDR3 extends over 14 amino acids. The CDR3 DNA follows: TGTGCCAGCAGCTCCTCTAGCGGTTCATACGAGCAGTACTTC. Residues: CASSSSSGSYEQYF.

The rearrangement joins TRBV5-8 to TRBJ1-1; no definite D call. Germline values: CDR1 SGHTS, CDR2 YDEGEE. The CDR3 extends over 13 amino acids. V shed 3 bases and J shed 6 bases, with 12 bases lying between them. CDR3 bases: TGTGCCAGCAGCTCCGGACTAAGGGCTGAAGCTTTCTTT. This gives the protein CASSSGLRAEAFF.

The genes are TRBV28 and TRBJ2-7, with a weak D call TRBD2 (7 bases). CDR1 and CDR2 from the germline V gene are MDHEN and SYDVKM. The CDR3 length is 14 residues. Trimming took off 6 bases at V and 4 bases at J, with 16 bases between the two ends. CDR3 loop: CASSLDSGTYEQYF. In DNA form, the CDR3 reads TGTGCCAGCAGCCTGGACAGCGGGACGTACGAGCAGTACTTC.

This chain uses TRBV7-3 with TRBJ2-5; 9 bases line up with TRBD2. The CDR3 has 14 amino acids. V shed 3 bases, J shed 2 bases, and the junction held 1 base outside the gene matches. CDR1 SGHTA and CDR2 FQGTGA come from the germline V gene. CDR3 sequence: CASSFSGGQETQYF. The CDR3 DNA is TGTGCCAGCAGCTTTAGCGGGGGACAAGAGACCCAGTACTTC.

V usage is TRBV15 and J usage is TRBJ2-1; 8 bases are a match to TRBD2. From germline, CDR1 is LNHNV and CDR2 YYDKDF (reference sequence). The CDR3 totals 15 residues. The V gene end was trimmed by 3 bases and the J gene end by 3 bases; junction bases not matched to a gene: 4. CDR3 sequence: CATSSRAGGYNEQFF. The CDR3, as DNA: TGTGCCACCAGCAGTAGGGCGGGAGGCTACAATGAGCAGTTCTTC.

The V and J genes are TRBV2 and TRBJ1-3; no clear D. Trimming took 4 bases from V and 4 from J, leaving 17 bases between them. The CDR3 consists of 16 residues. Germline CDR1 SNHLY, CDR2 FYNNEI. This chain's CDR3 is CASSAGKKLYGNTIYF. The CDR3 DNA reads as TGTGCCAGCAGTGCCGGGAAGAAGTTGTACGGAAACACCATATATTTT.

This CDR3 reads CASSVAGAVHEQFF. The CDR3 DNA follows: TGTGCCAGCAGCGTGGCGGGAGCTGTCCATGAGCAGTTCTTC. This rearrangement joins TRBV11-3 to TRBJ2-1; 7 bases fit TRBD2. The germline V gene has CDR1 SGHNT and CDR2 YENEEA. The J segment lost 8 bases and the V segment lost 5 bases, leaving 9 bases of the junction unmatched. The CDR3 has 14 residues.